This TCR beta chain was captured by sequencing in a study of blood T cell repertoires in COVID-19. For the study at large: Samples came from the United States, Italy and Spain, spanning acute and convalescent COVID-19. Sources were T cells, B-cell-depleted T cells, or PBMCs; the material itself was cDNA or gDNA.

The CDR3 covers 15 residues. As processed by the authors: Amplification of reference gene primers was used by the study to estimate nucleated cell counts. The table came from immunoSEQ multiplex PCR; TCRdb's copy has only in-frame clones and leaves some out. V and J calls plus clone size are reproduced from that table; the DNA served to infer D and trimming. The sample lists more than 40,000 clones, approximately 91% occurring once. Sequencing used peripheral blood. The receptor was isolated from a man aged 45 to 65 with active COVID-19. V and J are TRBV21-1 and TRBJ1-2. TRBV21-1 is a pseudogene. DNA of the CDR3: TGTGCCAGCAGCAAAGAGGAGGTCCGGAGGCATGGCTACACCTTC. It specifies CASSKEEVRRHGYTF.